This T cell receptor beta chain was sequenced for a study of CD8+ T cells in alopecia areata. Germline V gene data show CDR1 as SQVTM and CDR2 as ANQGSEA. V was clipped by 4 bases and J by 4 bases; unmatched bases: 5. The CDR3 is 14 residues long. Starting from PBMCs, sorting isolated CD4+ and CD8+ T cells. Extracted RNA was reverse transcribed, and the resulting cDNA served as sequencing template. Sequencing was performed with immunoSEQ multiplex PCR; in TCRdb, only in-frame clones are kept and a portion is missing. The sample yields approximately 150,000 clones, 50% to 65% seen once. Study observations and caveats: Lesional scalp, especially alopecia totalis/universalis, showed higher clonality than normal scalp.

To note about this clone: Antigen unknown.

The J gene is TRBJ1-2, the V gene TRBV29-1; 11 bases agree with TRBD1. The receptor was derived from a human donor in good health. The sequenced material came from CD4+ T cells sorted from blood. The CDR3 is CSVGVGTGGYGYTF. The DNA of the CDR3 is TGCAGCGTTGGTGTAGGGACAGGGGGCTATGGCTACACCTTC.